This T cell receptor (beta chain) was sequenced during a study of graft-versus-host responses after intestinal transplantation. The table came from immunoSEQ multiplex PCR; TCRdb's copy has only in-frame clones and leaves some out. Counted here are 75,000 to 95,000 clones, 80% to 95% occurring once; the ten biggest clones make up just under 0.35%. The count of this clone is one. What it recognizes is unknown. With V trimmed by 1 base and J by 1 base, 2 bases remained unmatched. The CDR3 spans 15 residues. From germline, CDR1 is LGHNT and CDR2 FRNRAP. The specimen comprised unstimulated CD4+ T cells sorted from spleen or lymph node cells, sampled before transplant. This TCR was sampled from a human donor who was the organ donor for an intestinal transplant. The chain joins TRBV12-5 to TRBJ1-1; 8 nucleotides line up with TRBD1. The CDR3 spells CASGLGGQGNTEAFF. CDR3 coding DNA: TGTGCTAGTGGTTTGGGAGGACAGGGGAACACTGAAGCTTTCTTT.